This entry is about one T cell receptor (beta chain). The record originates from a study of blood T cell repertoires in COVID-19. The wider study: The United States, Italy and Spain provided the acute and convalescent COVID-19 samples. PBMCs, B-cell-depleted T cells, or T cells were the source of the cDNA or gDNA that made up the material.

The V end lost 2 bases, the J end lost 7 bases, and 14 bases lay between the germline ends. The CDR3 is 13 amino acids. Germline CDR1 GTSNPN, CDR2 SVGIG (reference sequence). Methods used by the authors: From reference gene primer amplification, estimates of nucleated cell counts were derived. Measured with immunoSEQ multiplex PCR; TCRdb has only the in-frame clones, and not every one. V and J calls and clone size come straight from that table; D and trimming were deduced from the DNA. The profile covers around 190,000 clones, with about 76% appearing a single time and around 5.9% taken by the ten largest.

The receptor's source is a woman in her thirties or forties with COVID-19, enrolled during active disease. Sequenced input: peripheral blood. This sequence joins TRBV30 and TRBJ1-1; D is ambiguous. The CDR3 loop reads CAWSSLLDGEAFF. The CDR3 region has the DNA TGTGCCTGGAGTTCACTCCTAGACGGTGAAGCTTTCTTT.